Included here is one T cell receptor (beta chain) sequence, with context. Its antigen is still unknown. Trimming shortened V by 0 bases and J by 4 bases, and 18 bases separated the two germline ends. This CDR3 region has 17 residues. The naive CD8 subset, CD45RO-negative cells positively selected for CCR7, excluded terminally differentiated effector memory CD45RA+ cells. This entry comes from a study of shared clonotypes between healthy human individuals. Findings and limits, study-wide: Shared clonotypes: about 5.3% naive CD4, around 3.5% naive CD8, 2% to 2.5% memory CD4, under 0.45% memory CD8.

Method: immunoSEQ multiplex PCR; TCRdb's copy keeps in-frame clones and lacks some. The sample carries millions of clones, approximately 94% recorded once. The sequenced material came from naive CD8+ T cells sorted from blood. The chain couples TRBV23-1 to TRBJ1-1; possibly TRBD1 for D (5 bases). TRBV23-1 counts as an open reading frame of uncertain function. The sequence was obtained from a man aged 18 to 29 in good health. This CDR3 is CASSQSGPSSGITEAFF. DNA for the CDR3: TGCGCCAGCAGTCAATCTGGGCCGAGTTCAGGGATCACTGAAGCTTTCTTT.